This TCR beta chain was sequenced during a study of graft-versus-host responses after intestinal transplantation (dated by TCRdb to the early 2020s). A note on the overall study: Recipients received multivisceral, liver-intestinal, or isolated intestinal transplants. Every recipient was given anti-thymocyte globulin induction, followed by 3 to 4 years of maintenance tacrolimus and steroids. Graft-versus-host and host-versus-graft alloreactive T cell clones were tracked in the graft, circulation and bone marrow after intestinal transplantation using bulk TCR-beta CDR3 sequencing. To identify alloreactive clones, pre-transplant mixed lymphocyte reaction products were sequenced and then compared with unstimulated pre-transplant donor and recipient T cells. The cohort enrolled 24 intestinal transplant recipients, one of whom was a retransplant, and 3 patients without pretransplant specimens were excluded. Donor T cell macrochimerism was defined as a peak of at least 4% donor T cells among recipient peripheral blood mononuclear cells. Rather than being sequenced by the commercial service, samples from a few later patients were sequenced in-house on an Illumina MiSeq and processed with MiXCR.

For this clone: There is no known antigen for this receptor. Base qualities are not at hand, and no much larger clone is one base apart.

The label giving this sample's time point can be read as: cells obtained before transplantation from donor or recipient. CD3+CD4+ and CD3+CD8+ populations were FACS-sorted from unstimulated pre-transplant donor and recipient cells taken from spleen or lymph nodes. To prepare the library, the immunoSEQ multiplex PCR assay was applied. For most patients, genomic DNA was isolated with the Qiagen DNeasy Blood and Tissue Kit and sent frozen to Adaptive Biotechnologies for TCR sequencing. High-throughput TCR-beta CDR3 sequencing of genomic DNA from most patients was performed by Adaptive Biotechnologies. The published analysis was carried out like this. TCR sequencing data were retrieved from Adaptive's ImmunoSEQ software for about 17 patients, whereas a few other patients were processed with MiXCR and VDJtools. CD4 versus CD8 sorting errors were corrected by removing sequences found in both subsets at a frequency ratio below 5:1. CDR3 nucleotide sequences shared between donor and recipient were removed because the origin of such sequences could not be assigned. To be classed as alloreactive, a clone needed at least 2-fold expansion over unstimulated cells and a minimum CFSE-low frequency of 0.002% (template counts) or 0.001% (read counts). Mappable clones were those detected in sequenced pre-transplant spleen, lymph node, or MLR CFSE-low populations of the donor or recipient. The cumulative frequency of alloreactive clones was calculated as a percentage of all sequences, weighted by copy number. Imported from immuneACCESS, the table was reduced by TCRdb to in-frame sequences with V and J called. These copies leave out some clones; in studies compared against another copy, an unresolved V gene accounts for under half, and the cause of the remainder is not known. V, J and clone size are those of that table, while D and trimming were read from the DNA. In all, the sample holds approximately 33,000 clones, and roughly four fifths of those were seen once. The ten largest clonotypes hold 19% of the sample.

V is pruned by 3 bases and J by 5 bases, leaving 1 base of the junction without a gene match. CDR1 SGHNT and CDR2 YYREEE are derived from the germline V gene (reference sequence). The CDR3 has 14 amino acids, counting the end cysteine and phenylalanine. Of all the DNA, just the CDR3 is kept, 42 bases in frame from base 1. What the research found in general, with its limitations: Peak levels of circulating GvH clones were associated with declines in HvG clones early after transplant. Conclusions were limited by the relatively low number and heterogeneity of intestinal transplant patients. Patients with donor T cell macrochimerism had high GvH to HvG T cell clonal ratios in their allografts. GvH clones were found in recipient bone marrow, and some of the GvH clones appeared earlier in ileal mucosa or blood, which is consistent with an intestinal mucosal origin.

Here the chain combines TRBV5-4 and TRBJ1-6, with 8 bases in between that match TRBD1. The specimen comprised unstimulated CD8+ T cells sorted from spleen or lymph node cells, sampled before intestinal transplant. The sequence came from a human donor who received an intestinal transplant. The CDR3 reads as follows: CASSSTGDNSPLHF. The bases are TGTGCCAGCAGCTCGACAGGGGATAATTCACCCCTCCACTTT.